What follows describes a single T cell receptor (beta chain). This sample was included in a study of T cell repertoires in MIS-A myocarditis. Sequenced by immunoSEQ multiplex PCR; TCRdb stores in-frame clones only, minus some. This sample yields thousands of clones, of which approximately 72% are seen a single time; roughly 19% belongs to the top ten. Per the germline V gene, CDR1 is SEHNR and CDR2 is FQNEAQ (reference sequence). The CDR3 has 13 amino acids. With 3 bases clipped from V and 10 bases from J, the junction kept 8 bases outside the gene matches. This clonotype was sampled from a man younger than 30 with fulminant myocarditis from multisystem inflammatory syndrome in adults (MIS-A) after COVID-19. The V call is TRBV7-9, the J call TRBJ2-5, with 7 nucleotides matching TRBD2. Material: right inferior lung lobe tissue obtained at autopsy. This chain's CDR3 is CASSLLADGDQYF. In DNA form, the CDR3 reads TGTGCCAGCAGCTTGCTAGCGGACGGGGACCAGTACTTC.